What follows are 23 T cell receptor beta chains derived from one specimen sequenced in a study of shared clonotypes between healthy human individuals. Assay: immunoSEQ multiplex PCR; the TCRdb copy retains only in-frame clones and omits some. The table has 2 million to 2.5 million clones, roughly 92% seen once. Source material: naive CD4+ T cells from PBMCs. Regarding subset: CD45RA+ positively selected. The receptor source for this set is a young man in good health. Some clones in this sample may be carry-over from other donors' samples.

J is TRBJ2-7 and V is TRBV6-1; D is undetermined. This CDR3 has 13 amino acids. From germline, CDR1 is MNHNS and CDR2 SASEGT. Trimming removed 8 bases from V and 7 bases from J, with 18 bases in between. The CDR3 region is CASGTRLWGEQYF. The CDR3 coding sequence is TGTGCCAGCGGTACACGGCTGTGGGGAGAGCAGTACTTC.

The V call is TRBV25-1, the J call TRBJ1-2; D is undetermined. The CDR3 contains 12 residues. CDR1 and CDR2 from the germline V gene are MGHDK and SYGVNS. Trimming took off 4 bases at V and 8 bases at J, with 11 bases between the two ends. The CDR3 loop is CASSGQLYGYTF. The CDR3 DNA reads TGTGCCAGCAGTGGCCAGCTATACGGCTACACCTTC.

This clone has just a few counts. The gene calls are TRBV2 and TRBJ1-2; no firm D call. The CDR3 spans 11 residues. V dropped 7 bases and J dropped 4 bases, with 7 bases sitting between them. CDR1 SNHLY and CDR2 FYNNEI come from the germline V gene. The CDR3 loop is CASTAFYGYTF. The CDR3 DNA reads as TGTGCCAGCACGGCATTCTATGGCTACACCTTC.

Concerning this clone: A read error may produce the germline difference seen at one junction end. The rearrangement joins TRBV29-1 to TRBJ1-2; D not resolved. The CDR3 totals 14 residues. Germline V gene lookup returns CDR1 SQVTM and CDR2 ANQGSEA. CDR3 region: CSAEKLTARGGYTF. The CDR3 nucleotides read TGCAGCGCTGAAAAGCTAACCGCGCGGGGTGGCTACACCTTC.

J is TRBJ1-2 and V is TRBV13; no clear D gene. Between the trimmed V and J ends, which lost 5 bases and 4 bases, there was a span of 11 bases. The germline CDR1 and CDR2 sequences are PRHDT and FYEKMQ (reference sequence). CDR3 length equals 13 residues. Written as DNA, the CDR3 is TGTGCCAGCAGCCCATTGGGCTTCTATGGCTACACCTTC. The encoded protein is CASSPLGFYGYTF.

The sample holds one count of this clone. This chain joins TRBV7-2 and TRBJ1-2; D may be TRBD1 (5 bases). CDR3 length: 16 residues. Trimming cost V 5 bases and J 2 bases, with 18 bases left between them. Germline V CDR1 and CDR2: SGHTA, FQGNSA. CDR3 amino acids: CASSPSSDRKNYGYTF. Here the CDR3 DNA reads TGTGCCAGCAGCCCCTCGAGTGACAGAAAAAACTATGGCTACACCTTC.

A single count supports this clone. This chain connects TRBV5-8 to TRBJ1-2; 9 bases align to TRBD1. Unmatched junction bases numbered 20, after V lost 3 bases and J lost 5 bases. The CDR3 is made up of 19 amino acids. The germline V gene encodes CDR1 SGHTS and CDR2 YDEGEE. Written as DNA, the CDR3 is TGTGCCAGCAGCTCCAGGCCCGGGACAGGGCTCCAAAGGGCTTATGGCTACACCTTC. Residues: CASSSRPGTGLQRAYGYTF.

The J gene is TRBJ2-5, the V gene TRBV11-2; D is ambiguous. This CDR3 is 13 amino acids long. The V and J ends lost 6 bases and 5 bases respectively, with 13 bases between them. Germline V gene lookup returns CDR1 SGHAT and CDR2 FQNNGV. The CDR3 is CASRGETRETQYF. CDR3 DNA sequence: TGTGCCAGCAGAGGCGAGACCAGGGAGACCCAGTACTTC.

The V call is TRBV9, the J call TRBJ1-1; 8 nucleotides align to TRBD1. The V gene end was trimmed by 4 bases and the J gene end by 11 bases; junction bases not matched to a gene: 13. The CDR3 is 14 residues long. Germline CDR1 is SGDLS and CDR2 is YYNGEE. CDR3 DNA sequence: TGTGCCAGCAGCCCGGTGGCAGGGGGCGGTGGGGCTTTCTTT. This encodes CASSPVAGGGGAFF.

The gene calls are TRBV6-5 and TRBJ2-7, with 7 bases identical to TRBD1. The CDR3 length is 14 residues. J gave up 1 base and V 11 bases, and 11 bases lay outside the gene matches. Germline-derived CDR1 and CDR2 are MNHEY and SVGAGI. This chain's CDR3 is CASGHDRESYEQYF. In nucleotides, the CDR3 is TGTGCCTCAGGCCATGACAGGGAGTCCTACGAGCAGTACTTC.

This clone was recorded once. The chain recombines TRBV18 with TRBJ2-2; no firm D call. CDR3 length: 16 residues. Per germline, CDR1 KGHSH and CDR2 LQKENI. Trimming pared 1 base from V and 1 base from J, leaving 10 bases between. In nucleotides, the CDR3 is TGTGCCAGCTCACCACTCCAGGACCAGAACACCGGGGAGCTGTTTTTT. It encodes CASSPLQDQNTGELFF.

Concerning this clone: The same CDR3 also results from other DNA sequences found in this sample. V gene TRBV9 combines with J gene TRBJ1-4, with TRBD1 as a possible D gene (5 bases). Trimming cost V 0 bases and J 6 bases, with 12 bases left between them. Germline lookup yields CDR1 SGDLS and CDR2 YYNGEE. The CDR3 contains 15 residues. The CDR3 sequence is CASSVAPREDEKLFF. The CDR3 DNA is TGTGCCAGCAGCGTAGCTCCCAGGGAAGATGAAAAACTGTTTTTT.

This sequence joins TRBV2 and TRBJ2-5; 9 bases fit TRBD1. The CDR3 is 16 residues long. Germline V lookup: CDR1 SNHLY, CDR2 FYNNEI. V lost 6 bases and J lost 2; bases outside the gene matches: 10. CDR3 residues: CASSVAGTGRQETQYF. The CDR3 DNA is TGTGCCAGCAGCGTCGCCGGGACAGGGCGTCAAGAGACCCAGTACTTC.

This clone was observed once. This chain uses TRBV5-1 with TRBJ2-2; D tentatively reads TRBD1 or TRBD2 (5 bases each). Germline V CDR1 and CDR2: SGHRS, YFSETQ. Between the trimmed V and J ends, which lost 1 base and 6 bases, there was a span of 13 bases. There are 15 residues in the CDR3. CDR3 sequence (DNA): TGCGCCAGCAGCTTGTTTGGGGGTCACCCCGGGGAGCTGTTTTTT. Its translation is CASSLFGGHPGELFF.

This clone occurred once. The chain has TRBV28 and TRBJ1-1; D might be TRBD1 (5 bases). CDR3 size: 12 residues. Germline values: CDR1 MDHEN, CDR2 SYDVKM. V shed 3 bases and J shed 10 bases, with 12 bases lying between them. Here the CDR3 reads CASSLVRGGAFF. CDR3 DNA sequence: TGTGCCAGCAGTTTGGTCCGGGGGGGAGCTTTCTTT.

The chain combines TRBV2 with TRBJ2-1; 7 bases agree with TRBD1. J lost 6 bases, V lost 6 bases, and 20 bases had no gene match. From germline, CDR1 is SNHLY and CDR2 FYNNEI. The CDR3 has 18 residues. The CDR3 sequence is CASRPGGTKQSLLNEQFF. The CDR3 DNA follows: TGTGCCAGCAGGCCAGGGGGAACCAAACAGTCCCTCCTCAATGAGCAGTTCTTC.

The V call is TRBV9, the J call TRBJ2-3; the D gene is possibly TRBD1 (6 bases). Trimming cost V 3 bases and J 5 bases, with 16 bases left between them. Germline loops: CDR1 SGDLS, CDR2 YYNGEE. The CDR3 loop spans 15 amino acids. Here the CDR3 reads CASSAGGRDGDTQYF. The CDR3 DNA follows: TGTGCCAGCAGCGCTGGGGGCAGGGATGGAGATACGCAGTATTTT.

This rearrangement joins TRBV7-9 to TRBJ1-4, with a tentative D call TRBD1 (5 bases). The CDR3 runs 15 residues. The germline CDR1 and CDR2 sequences are SEHNR and FQNEAQ (reference sequence). With 11 bases removed from V and 1 base from J, the gap between germline ends came to 17 bases. CDR3 sequence reads: CAGRREGGTNEKLFF. The CDR3 nucleotides read TGTGCCGGCCGCAGGGAAGGAGGAACTAATGAAAAACTGTTTTTT.

The chain joins TRBV14 to TRBJ1-5, with 10 nucleotides matching TRBD1. This CDR3 has 15 amino acids. CDR1 SGHDN and CDR2 FVKESK come from the germline V gene. V gave up 6 bases and J gave up 6 bases; unmatched junction bases: 8. The CDR3 DNA follows: TGTGCCAGCAGTTCCGGGACAGGGGTAGCTCAGCCCCAGCATTTT. Translation: CASSSGTGVAQPQHF. Variable domain in full (rest from reference TRBV14 and TRBJ1-5): EAGVTQFPSHSVIEKGQTVTLRCDPISGHDNLYWYRRVMGKEIKFLLHFVKESKQDESGMPNNRFLAERTGGTYSTLKVQPAELEDSGVYFCASSSGTGVAQPQHFGDGTRLSIL.

The chain has TRBV28 and TRBJ2-3, with 7 bases identical to TRBD2. Germline assignment: CDR1 MDHEN and CDR2 SYDVKM. The CDR3 contains 16 residues. The J segment lost 1 base and the V segment lost 7 bases, leaving 11 bases of the junction unmatched. The CDR3 is CASTLAGTIRTDTQYF. CDR3 in DNA: TGTGCCAGCACCCTAGCCGGGACTATCCGCACAGATACGCAGTATTTT.

CDR3 protein: CASSPLGRKNQPQHF. The CDR3 nucleotides read TGTGCCAGCAGTCCCTTGGGACGGAAAAATCAGCCCCAGCATTTT. This sequence joins TRBV28 and TRBJ1-5; D might be TRBD1 (5 bases). Trimming left V 5 bases short and J 4 bases short, with 15 bases between. Germline loops: CDR1 MDHEN, CDR2 SYDVKM. CDR3 size: 15 residues.

The chain combines TRBV28 with TRBJ1-1; 10 bases align to TRBD1. With V trimmed by 8 bases and J by 5 bases, 8 bases remained unmatched. This CDR3 is 14 amino acids long. Germline V gene sequence: CDR1 MDHEN, CDR2 SYDVKM. The CDR3 here is CASSTGGSRTEAFF. In DNA form, the CDR3 reads TGTGCCAGCTCGACAGGGGGCTCTCGGACTGAAGCTTTCTTT.

The J gene is TRBJ2-1, the V gene TRBV10-3, with TRBD2 identical over 11 bases. Germline-derived CDR1 and CDR2 are ENHRY and SYGVKD. With 6 bases clipped from V and 4 bases from J, the junction kept 8 bases outside the gene matches. CDR3 length: 16 residues. The CDR3, as DNA: TGTGCCATCAGAAGCCCCGGGACTAGCGGTTACAATGAGCAGTTCTTC. Its protein is CAIRSPGTSGYNEQFF.